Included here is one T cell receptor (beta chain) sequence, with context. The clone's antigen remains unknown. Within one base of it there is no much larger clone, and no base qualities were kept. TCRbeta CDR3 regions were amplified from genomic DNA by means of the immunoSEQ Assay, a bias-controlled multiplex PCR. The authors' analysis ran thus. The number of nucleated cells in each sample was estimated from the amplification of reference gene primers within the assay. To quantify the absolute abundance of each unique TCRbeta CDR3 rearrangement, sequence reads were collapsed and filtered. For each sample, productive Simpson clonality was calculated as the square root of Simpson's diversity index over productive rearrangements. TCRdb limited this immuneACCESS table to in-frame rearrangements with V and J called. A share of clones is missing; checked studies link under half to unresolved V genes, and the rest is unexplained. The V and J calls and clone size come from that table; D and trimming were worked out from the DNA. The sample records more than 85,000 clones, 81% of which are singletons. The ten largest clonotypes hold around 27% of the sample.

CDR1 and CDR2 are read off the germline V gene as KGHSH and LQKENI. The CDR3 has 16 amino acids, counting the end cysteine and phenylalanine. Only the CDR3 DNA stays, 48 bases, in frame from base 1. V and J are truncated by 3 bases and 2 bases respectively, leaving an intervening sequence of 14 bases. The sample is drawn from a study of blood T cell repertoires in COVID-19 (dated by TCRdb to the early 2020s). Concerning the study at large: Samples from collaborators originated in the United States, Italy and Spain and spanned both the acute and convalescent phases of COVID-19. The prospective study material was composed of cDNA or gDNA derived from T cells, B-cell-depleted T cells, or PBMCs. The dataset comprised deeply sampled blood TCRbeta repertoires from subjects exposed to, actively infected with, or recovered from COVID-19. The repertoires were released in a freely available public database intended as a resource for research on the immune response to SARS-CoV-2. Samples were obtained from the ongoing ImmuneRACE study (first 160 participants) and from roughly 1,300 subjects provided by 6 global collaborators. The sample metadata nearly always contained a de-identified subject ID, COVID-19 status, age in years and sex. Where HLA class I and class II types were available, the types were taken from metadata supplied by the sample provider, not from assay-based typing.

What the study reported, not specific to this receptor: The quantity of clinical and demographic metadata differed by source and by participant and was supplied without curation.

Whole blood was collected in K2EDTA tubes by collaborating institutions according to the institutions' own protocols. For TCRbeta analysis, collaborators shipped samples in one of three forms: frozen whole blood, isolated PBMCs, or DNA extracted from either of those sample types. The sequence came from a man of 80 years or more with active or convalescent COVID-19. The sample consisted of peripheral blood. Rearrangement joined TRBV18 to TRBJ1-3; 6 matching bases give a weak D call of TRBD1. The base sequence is TGTGCCAGCTCACCGAACCCAGGGGCTACTGGAAACACCATATATTTT. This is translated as CASSPNPGATGNTIYF.